This entry features one T cell receptor beta chain sequence. The data are from a study of blood T cell repertoires in COVID-19. Whole-study context: Researchers got acute and convalescent COVID-19 samples from the United States, Italy and Spain.

Those enrolled in Seattle joined during active infection and were followed longitudinally afterward. CDR1 SQVTM and CDR2 ANQGSEA come from the germline V gene. V was cut by 3 bases and J by 0 bases, with 8 bases left in between. The CDR3 runs 13 residues. Original processing notes: Estimated nucleated cell counts came from reference gene primer amplification. Profiling relied on immunoSEQ multiplex PCR, and the TCRdb table lists in-frame clones only, not all of them. The V and J calls and the clone size are those of that table, but D and trimming were determined from the DNA. The sample lists 250,000 to 350,000 clones, roughly 83% occurring once.

Sequencing was carried out using peripheral blood. The chain combines TRBV29-1 with TRBJ1-1; weak D call: TRBD1 (5 bases). The sequence derives from a human donor with COVID-19, enrolled during active disease. The donor label of this sample is uncertain. The CDR3 DNA follows: TGCAGCGTTGACGACAGCATGAACACTGAAGCTTTCTTT. Translation gives CSVDDSMNTEAFF.